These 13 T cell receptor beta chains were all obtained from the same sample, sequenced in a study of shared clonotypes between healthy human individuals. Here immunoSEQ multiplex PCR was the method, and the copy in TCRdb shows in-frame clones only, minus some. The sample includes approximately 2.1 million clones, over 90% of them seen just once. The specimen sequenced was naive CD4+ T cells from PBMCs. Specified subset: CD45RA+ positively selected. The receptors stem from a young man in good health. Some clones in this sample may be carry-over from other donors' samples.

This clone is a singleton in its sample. The DNA for the CDR3 is TGTGCCAGCAGCTCCCGGACTAGCGGGAGACCGGAGACCCAGTACTTC. It codes for CASSSRTSGRPETQYF. The V call is TRBV11-2, the J call TRBJ2-5; 13 positions agree with TRBD2. Germline V gene sequence: CDR1 SGHAT, CDR2 FQNNGV. V gave up 4 bases and J gave up 5 bases; unmatched junction bases: 7. This CDR3 region has 16 residues.

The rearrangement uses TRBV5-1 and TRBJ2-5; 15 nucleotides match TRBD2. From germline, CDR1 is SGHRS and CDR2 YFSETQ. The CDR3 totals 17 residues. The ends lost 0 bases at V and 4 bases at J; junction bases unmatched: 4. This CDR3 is CASSLGPGLAGGETQYF. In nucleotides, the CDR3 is TGCGCCAGCAGCTTGGGGCCGGGACTAGCGGGAGGAGAGACCCAGTACTTC. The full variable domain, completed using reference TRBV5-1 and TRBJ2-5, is KAGVTQTPRYLIKTRGQQVTLSCSPISGHRSVSWYQQTPGQGLQFLFEYFSETQRNKGNFPGRFSGRQFSNSRSEMNVSTLELGDSALYLCASSLGPGLAGGETQYFGPGTRLLVL.

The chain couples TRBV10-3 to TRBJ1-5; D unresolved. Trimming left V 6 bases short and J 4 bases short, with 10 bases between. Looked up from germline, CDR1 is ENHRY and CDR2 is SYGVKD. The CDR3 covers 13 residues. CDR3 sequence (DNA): TGTGCCATCAGACTCGGTTTGAATCAGCCCCAGCATTTT. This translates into CAIRLGLNQPQHF.

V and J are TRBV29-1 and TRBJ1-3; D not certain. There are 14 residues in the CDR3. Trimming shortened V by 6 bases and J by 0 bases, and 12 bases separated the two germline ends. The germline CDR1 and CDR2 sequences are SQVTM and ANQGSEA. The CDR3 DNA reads TGCAGCGTAGAAAAGGGATACTCTGGAAACACCATATATTTT. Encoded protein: CSVEKGYSGNTIYF.

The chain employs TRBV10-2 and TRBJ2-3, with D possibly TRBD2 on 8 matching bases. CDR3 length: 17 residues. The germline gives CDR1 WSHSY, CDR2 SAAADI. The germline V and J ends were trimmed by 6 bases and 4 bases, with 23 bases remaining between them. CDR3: CASSLTGKGLVPDTQYF. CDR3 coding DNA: TGCGCCAGCAGCTTGACAGGGAAGGGACTAGTCCCAGATACGCAGTATTTT.

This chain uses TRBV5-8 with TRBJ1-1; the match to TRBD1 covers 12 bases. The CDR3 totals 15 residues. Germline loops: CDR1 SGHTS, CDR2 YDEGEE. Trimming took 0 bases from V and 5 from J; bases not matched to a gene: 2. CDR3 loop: CASSLGDRGRTEAFF. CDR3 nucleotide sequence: TGTGCCAGCAGCTTGGGGGACAGGGGGCGGACTGAAGCTTTCTTT.

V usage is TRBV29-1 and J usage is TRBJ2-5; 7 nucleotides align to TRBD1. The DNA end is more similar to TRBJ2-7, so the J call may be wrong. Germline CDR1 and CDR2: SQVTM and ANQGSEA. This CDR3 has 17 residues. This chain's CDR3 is CSVRDSSTLTSSYEQYF. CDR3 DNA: TGCAGCGTCCGGGACAGTTCTACTCTGACATCATCCTACGAGCAGTACTTC.

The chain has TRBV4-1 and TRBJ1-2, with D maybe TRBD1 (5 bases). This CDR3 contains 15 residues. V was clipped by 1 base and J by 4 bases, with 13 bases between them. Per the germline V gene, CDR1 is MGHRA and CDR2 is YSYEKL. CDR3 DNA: TGCGCCAGCAGCCAAGGTCAGGCAGGGACCTATGGCTACACCTTC. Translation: CASSQGQAGTYGYTF.

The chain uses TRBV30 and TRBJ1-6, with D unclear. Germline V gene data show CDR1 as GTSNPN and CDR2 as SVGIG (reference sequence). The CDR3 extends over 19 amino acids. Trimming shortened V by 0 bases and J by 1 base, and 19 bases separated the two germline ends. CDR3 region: CAWSVGGTNLRSYNSPLHF. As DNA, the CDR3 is TGTGCCTGGAGTGTAGGAGGCACAAATTTGAGATCCTATAATTCACCCCTCCACTTT.

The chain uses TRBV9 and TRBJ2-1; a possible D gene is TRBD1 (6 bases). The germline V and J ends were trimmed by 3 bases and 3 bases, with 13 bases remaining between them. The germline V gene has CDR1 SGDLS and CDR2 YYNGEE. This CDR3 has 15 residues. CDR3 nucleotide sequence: TGTGCCAGCAGCGCCGGTCAGGGGTTCTACAATGAGCAGTTCTTC. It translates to CASSAGQGFYNEQFF. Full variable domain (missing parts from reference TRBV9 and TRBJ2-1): DSGVTQTPKHLITATGQRVTLRCSPRSGDLSVYWYQQSLDQGLQFLIQYYNGEERAKGNILERFSAQQFPDLHSELNLSSLELGDSALYFCASSAGQGFYNEQFFGPGTRLTVL.

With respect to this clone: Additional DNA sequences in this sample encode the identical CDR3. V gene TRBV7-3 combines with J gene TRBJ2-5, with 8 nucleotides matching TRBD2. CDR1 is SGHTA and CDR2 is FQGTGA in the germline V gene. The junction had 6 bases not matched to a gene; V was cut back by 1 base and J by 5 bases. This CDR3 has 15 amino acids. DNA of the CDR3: TGTGCCAGCAGCTTAAGTGGGACTAGTATGGAGACCCAGTACTTC. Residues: CASSLSGTSMETQYF.

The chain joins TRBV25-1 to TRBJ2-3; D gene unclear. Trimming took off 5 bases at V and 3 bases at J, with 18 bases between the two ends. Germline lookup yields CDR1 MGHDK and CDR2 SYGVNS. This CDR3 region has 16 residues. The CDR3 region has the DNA TGTGCCAGCAGTCCCCCTGGCCTTCCTCTGACAGATACGCAGTATTTT. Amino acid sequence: CASSPPGLPLTDTQYF.

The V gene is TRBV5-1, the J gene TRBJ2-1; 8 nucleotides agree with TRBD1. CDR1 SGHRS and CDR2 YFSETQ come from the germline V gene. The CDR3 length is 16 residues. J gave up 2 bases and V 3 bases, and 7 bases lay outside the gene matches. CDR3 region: CASSSQTGVTYNEQFF. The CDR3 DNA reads TGCGCCAGCAGCTCACAGACAGGGGTCACCTACAATGAGCAGTTCTTC.